One and the same sample provided the 26 T cell receptor beta chains below, sequenced in a study of CD8+ T cells in alopecia areata. Extracted RNA was reverse transcribed into cDNA, the sequencing template. Profiled with immunoSEQ multiplex PCR; TCRdb holds only in-frame clones, not every one. The repertoire holds 50,000 to 70,000 clones, with 44% as singletons. The sample taken for sequencing was NKG2D-low CD8+ T cells sorted from blood. The receptors shown here come from a human donor with alopecia areata.

This chain joins TRBV4-1 and TRBJ2-7; TRBD1 matches 8 bases. V lost 0 bases and J lost 3; bases outside the gene matches: 4. The CDR3 sequence is 15 residues long. CDR1 is MGHRA, CDR2 YSYEKL, per germline. The CDR3 region is CASSQDDRGGYEQYF. The CDR3 coding sequence is TGCGCCAGCAGCCAAGATGACAGGGGTGGCTACGAGCAGTACTTC.

The chain is built from TRBV27 and TRBJ2-7, with D unclear. V lost 10 bases and J lost 4, with 11 bases in between. Germline CDR1 reads MNHEY; CDR2 reads SMNVEV (reference sequence). The CDR3 has 11 residues. The CDR3 bases are TGTGCCACCTCTCGTGGGTACGAGCAGTACTTC. Translation gives CATSRGYEQYF.

The V gene is TRBV5-4, the J gene TRBJ2-1, with 11 bases matching TRBD1. V shed 4 bases and J 12 bases; nucleotides not matched to a gene: 6. CDR3 length equals 13 residues. The V gene's germline CDR1 is SGHNT and CDR2 YYREEE (reference sequence). The CDR3 sequence is CASSVTGTGGQFF. Here the CDR3 DNA reads TGTGCCAGCAGCGTTACCGGGACAGGGGGGCAGTTCTTC.

The chain has TRBV5-1 and TRBJ2-2; no firm D call. The CDR3 loop spans 14 amino acids. V was cut by 4 bases and J by 1 base, with 8 bases left in between. CDR1 is SGHRS, CDR2 YFSETQ, per germline. Written as DNA, the CDR3 is TGCGCCAGCAGCGATTGGCTGAACACCGGGGAGCTGTTTTTT. Its translation is CASSDWLNTGELFF.

This clone was observed a few times. The CDR3 sequence: CASSPLPVSEQYF. The CDR3 DNA is TGTGCCAGCAGCCCCCTCCCGGTCTCCGAGCAGTACTTC. This chain connects TRBV7-2 to TRBJ2-7; D is ambiguous. CDR3 length equals 13 residues. V lost 5 bases and J 6 bases, leaving 14 bases between the germline ends. Germline assignment: CDR1 SGHTA and CDR2 FQGNSA.

The genes are TRBV29-1 and TRBJ2-7; the D gene is possibly TRBD2 (7 bases). CDR1 and CDR2 (germline): SQVTM, ANQGSEA. The V end lost 7 bases, the J end lost 5 bases, and 18 bases lay between the germline ends. The CDR3 consists of 13 residues. Here the CDR3 DNA reads TGCAGCGCCTGGGGGGGCCCCAGGGACGAGCAGTACTTC. Protein product: CSAWGGPRDEQYF.

The V and J genes are TRBV29-1 and TRBJ2-7; the D gene is possibly TRBD2 (6 bases). There are 13 residues in the CDR3. Between the trimmed V and J ends, which lost 7 bases and 3 bases, there was a span of 16 bases. In germline, CDR1 is SQVTM, CDR2 ANQGSEA. The CDR3 protein is CSAGEAVRYEQYF. CDR3 bases: TGCAGCGCTGGGGAGGCGGTACGCTACGAGCAGTACTTC.

The rearrangement uses TRBV27 and TRBJ2-6; D might be TRBD1 (6 bases). Between the trimmed V and J ends, which lost 8 bases and 0 bases, there was a span of 17 bases. CDR3 size: 17 residues. The germline V gene has CDR1 MNHEY and CDR2 SMNVEV (reference sequence). The CDR3 here is CASSIRDTSSGANVLTF. CDR3 coding DNA: TGTGCCAGCTCTATCCGGGACACAAGCTCTGGGGCCAACGTCCTGACTTTC.

The rearrangement links TRBV7-9 to TRBJ2-3; TRBD2 aligns across 8 bases. J was trimmed by 2 bases and V by 5 bases; bases with no gene match: 6. The germline CDR1 and CDR2 sequences are SEHNR and FQNEAQ (reference sequence). The CDR3 has 15 residues. DNA for the CDR3: TGTGCCAGCAGCACTATAGCGGGACTCACAGATACGCAGTATTTT. Translated, it gives CASSTIAGLTDTQYF.

The chain is built from TRBV4-3 and TRBJ2-5, with 8 bases that match TRBD2. V shed 0 bases, J shed 4 bases, and the junction held 1 base outside the gene matches. Germline V gene sequence: CDR1 LGHNA, CDR2 YSLEER. The CDR3 covers 14 residues. CDR3 bases: TGCGCCAGCAGCCAAGAGCTAGCGGGAGAGACCCAGTACTTC. Translation gives CASSQELAGETQYF.

This clone was counted between two and nine times. V gene TRBV29-1 combines with J gene TRBJ2-3; D is unclear. Between the trimmed V and J ends, which lost 7 bases and 3 bases, there was a span of 11 bases. The CDR3 totals 12 residues. CDR1 and CDR2 from the germline V gene are SQVTM and ANQGSEA. CDR3 region: CSARLMTDTQYF. The CDR3 nucleotides are TGCAGCGCCCGCCTGATGACAGATACGCAGTATTTT.

The chain employs TRBV27 and TRBJ2-5; D not resolved. The length of the CDR3 is 12 residues. The V and J ends lost 6 bases and 4 bases respectively, with 9 bases between them. Germline loops: CDR1 MNHEY, CDR2 SMNVEV (reference sequence). The CDR3 is CASSRHGETQYF. Written as DNA, the CDR3 is TGTGCCAGCAGCCGCCATGGAGAGACCCAGTACTTC.

This chain links TRBV5-6 with TRBJ2-7, with TRBD2 matching over 10 bases. The germline gives CDR1 SGHDT, CDR2 YYEEEE. J lost 3 bases, V lost 2 bases, and 8 bases had no gene match. The CDR3 totals 16 residues. CDR3 sequence reads: CASSFATGLASYEQYF. Here the CDR3 DNA reads TGTGCCAGCAGCTTCGCGACGGGACTAGCGAGCTACGAGCAGTACTTC.

In its sample, this clone was seen a few times. The CDR3 region has the DNA TGTGCCAGCAGCTTAGCGGCCACTGAAGCTTTCTTT. Protein: CASSLAATEAFF. V is TRBV7-9 and J is TRBJ1-1; D is unclear. CDR1 SEHNR and CDR2 FQNEAQ come from the germline V gene (reference sequence). V lost 0 bases and J 4 bases, leaving 3 bases between the germline ends. This CDR3 is 12 amino acids long. The complete variable domain, with remaining parts taken from reference TRBV7-9 and TRBJ1-1, reads DTGVSQNPRHKITKRGQNVTFRCDPISEHNRLYWYRQTLGQGPEFLTYFQNEAQLEKSRLLSDRFSAERPKGSFSTLEIQRTEQGDSAMYLCASSLAATEAFFGQGTRLTVV.

The CDR3 sequence is CASSQDRWAGVSYEQYF. The CDR3 DNA follows: TGCGCCAGCAGCCAAGATCGGTGGGCGGGAGTCTCCTACGAGCAGTACTTC. The gene calls are TRBV4-3 and TRBJ2-7; 7 nucleotides align to TRBD2. In germline, CDR1 is LGHNA, CDR2 YSLEER. With 0 bases clipped from V and 0 bases from J, the junction kept 8 bases outside the gene matches. The CDR3 has 17 amino acids.

This chain uses TRBV19 with TRBJ2-3; the D gene is possibly TRBD2 (6 bases). Germline lookup yields CDR1 LNHDA and CDR2 SQIVND (reference sequence). Between the trimmed V and J ends, which lost 1 base and 4 bases, there was a span of 12 bases. This CDR3 is 15 amino acids long. Written as DNA, the CDR3 is TGTGCCAGTAGTATAGGGGCGGGGCGGGCAGATACGCAGTATTTT. Translation gives CASSIGAGRADTQYF.

The chain uses TRBV29-1 and TRBJ2-5; 10 bases map to TRBD2. Germline V gene sequence: CDR1 SQVTM, CDR2 ANQGSEA. The length of the CDR3 is 18 residues. J lost 5 bases, V lost 6 bases, and 21 bases had no gene match. The CDR3 coding sequence is TGCAGCGTCCGCCCCGTAGGCCTAGCGGGGGTCAGGCGGGAGACCCAGTACTTC. Amino acids: CSVRPVGLAGVRRETQYF.

CDR3 nucleotide sequence: TGTGCCAGCAGCTCATCCACAGTATCTGGGGCCAACGTCCTGACTTTC. The encoded protein is CASSSSTVSGANVLTF. This chain links TRBV7-9 with TRBJ2-6, with D unresolved. This CDR3 is built from 16 residues. The V gene lost 4 bases and the J gene lost 1 base, with 11 bases spanning the gap. The germline V gene encodes CDR1 SEHNR and CDR2 FQNEAQ (reference sequence).

In nucleotides, the CDR3 is TGTGCCAGCAGCCAACAGGGGTCGTGGCGGGAGGTCACCTACGAGCAGTACTTC. This encodes CASSQQGSWREVTYEQYF. V usage is TRBV14 and J usage is TRBJ2-7; 8 bases fit TRBD2. The germline V gene has CDR1 SGHDN and CDR2 FVKESK. Trimming cost V 2 bases and J 2 bases; bases outside gene matches: 14. CDR3 length equals 18 residues.

This clone came up a few times. Distinct nucleotide sequences in the sample also encode this CDR3. The rearrangement uses TRBV28 and TRBJ2-2; D uncertain. V was shortened by 3 bases and J by 6 bases, with 2 bases between the two germline ends. This CDR3 region has 11 residues. In germline, CDR1 is MDHEN, CDR2 SYDVKM. In DNA, the CDR3 is TGTGCCAGCAGTTTCCCCGGGGAGCTGTTTTTT. Protein: CASSFPGELFF.

This chain uses TRBV10-3 with TRBJ2-7; D is unresolved. Germline V gene sequence: CDR1 ENHRY, CDR2 SYGVKD. The V end lost 7 bases, the J end lost 2 bases, and 6 bases lay between the germline ends. This CDR3 contains 11 residues. CDR3 amino acids: CAITPAYEQYF. The CDR3 DNA is TGTGCCATCACCCCCGCCTACGAGCAGTACTTC.

The chain carries TRBV27 and TRBJ1-2; D perhaps matches TRBD1 (5 bases). Germline V gene sequence: CDR1 MNHEY, CDR2 SMNVEV (reference sequence). This CDR3 is 11 amino acids long. Trimming pared 8 bases from V and 7 bases from J, leaving 11 bases between. CDR3 DNA sequence: TGTGCCAGCTGGGGCCGAATTGGCTACACCTTC. Translation gives CASWGRIGYTF.

In this sample, this clone turned up a few times. The rearrangement links TRBV29-1 to TRBJ1-2; TRBD1 is a possible D gene (6 bases). Trimming stripped 7 bases from V and 2 bases from J, with 11 bases between. The CDR3 has 12 residues. Germline CDR1 reads SQVTM; CDR2 reads ANQGSEA. CDR3 loop: CSARQENYGYTF. The CDR3 bases are TGCAGCGCCCGACAGGAGAACTATGGCTACACCTTC.

V is TRBV28 and J is TRBJ1-5; no firm D call. The CDR3 totals 14 residues. The ends were cut back, 6 bases at V and 7 bases at J, with 16 bases in the middle. Germline CDR1 reads MDHEN; CDR2 reads SYDVKM. The CDR3 loop reads CASSRVGSAQPQHF. Written as DNA, the CDR3 is TGTGCCAGCAGCCGGGTAGGCAGTGCCCAGCCCCAGCATTTT.

This clone showed up just a few times. The chain employs TRBV28 and TRBJ2-2; 10 positions match TRBD1. CDR1 MDHEN and CDR2 SYDVKM come from the germline V gene. The CDR3 runs to 17 residues. Trimming removed 6 bases from V and 3 bases from J; junction bases left unmatched: 10. This CDR3 reads CASSSRDRGWYTGELFF. CDR3 nucleotide sequence: TGTGCCAGCAGCAGCCGGGACAGGGGTTGGTACACCGGGGAGCTGTTTTTT.

This clone was seen a few times. The genes are TRBV13 and TRBJ2-4; D gene unclear. The germline V and J ends were trimmed by 1 base and 0 bases, with 7 bases remaining between them. Germline V gives CDR1 PRHDT, CDR2 FYEKMQ (reference sequence). The CDR3 is 15 residues long. CDR3 sequence: CASSLAALAKNIQYF. CDR3 DNA sequence: TGTGCCAGCAGCTTAGCTGCGTTAGCCAAAAACATTCAGTACTTC.